A selection of T cell receptor beta chains follows, all from one sample in a study of T cells after yellow fever vaccination. TCRdb used MiXCR to reprocess the 5' RACE reads, holding one entry per CDR3 protein. The sample records 300,000 or so distinct CDR3 sequences, roughly 4.3% being singletons. The sequencing used PBMCs, collected 5 days after the yellow fever booster vaccination. All receptors come from a man aged 18 to 30 who received the YFV17D yellow fever vaccine. Each CDR3 is given with its conserved first and last residue. The order of the fields is clone size, J gene, D gene, V gene, CDR3 protein, CDR3 DNA. D genes are given only for firm matches. Size is stated for part of the rows, as once, few or many counts, or as a class when the clone is expanded.

-	TRBJ2-2	-	TRBV5-4	CASSLVVREGIGELFF	TGTGCCAGCAGCTTGGTTGTCCGGGAAGGGATCGGGGAGCTGTTTTTT
many	TRBJ2-5	-	TRBV11-1	CASSRGAETQYF	TGTGCCAGCAGCAGAGGGGCAGAGACCCAGTACTTC
-	TRBJ1-1	-	TRBV5-6	CASSGIRSTEAFF	TGTGCCAGCAGCGGGATTAGGAGCACTGAAGCTTTCTTT
-	TRBJ1-3	-	TRBV7-9	CASSPDGGIGNTIYF	TGTGCCAGCAGCCCCGACGGGGGGATTGGAAACACCATATATTTT
-	TRBJ1-5	-	TRBV18	CASSPGTVGPQHF	TGTGCCAGCTCACCCGGGACCGTCGGCCCCCAGCATTTT
few	TRBJ1-5	TRBD1	TRBV24-1	CATAGTGSFSNQPQHF	TGTGCCACCGCCGGGACAGGCTCCTTTAGCAATCAGCCCCAGCATTTT
few	TRBJ2-1	TRBD2	TRBV12-3/TRBV12-4	CASFLAGGPNEQFF	TGTGCCAGCTTTCTAGCGGGGGGGCCCAATGAGCAGTTCTTC
few	TRBJ2-5	-	TRBV25-1	CASSPQRQLVKSQETQYF	TGTGCCAGCAGTCCGCAGCGTCAGTTGGTCAAATCCCAAGAGACCCAGTACTTC
-	TRBJ1-2	-	TRBV20-1	CSARDRGAYGYTF	TGCAGTGCTAGAGATCGTGGGGCCTATGGCTACACTTTC
few	TRBJ2-7	TRBD1	TRBV4-2	CASSNWTGAYEQYF	TGTGCCAGCAGCAACTGGACAGGGGCCTACGAGCAGTACTTC
few	TRBJ1-6	-	TRBV30	CAWAFFPSPLHF	TGTGCCTGGGCCTTTTTCCCTTCACCCCTCCACTTT
few	TRBJ1-4	-	TRBV4-1	CASKPRITNEKLFF	TGCGCCAGCAAACCGAGGATCACTAATGAAAAACTGTTTTTT
few	TRBJ2-2	-	TRBV29-1	CSGGPRGGELFF	TGCAGCGGGGGCCCTCGGGGCGGGGAGCTGTTTTTT
-	TRBJ2-2	-	TRBV21-1	CASSKARPDWDGEGPDGALFF	TGTGCCAGCAGCAAAGCGCGCCCAGATTGGGACGGGGAGGGCCCCGACGGGGCGCTGTTTTTT
-	TRBJ2-7	TRBD1	TRBV6-6	CASSLGQRITYEQYF	TGTGCCAGCAGTCTGGGACAGCGAATTACCTACGAGCAGTACTTC
-	TRBJ1-3	-	TRBV20-1	CSANLRNTIYF	TGCAGTGCTAACCTGCGAAACACCATATATTTT